This T cell receptor beta chain was captured by sequencing in a study of blood T cell repertoires in COVID-19. The table came from immunoSEQ multiplex PCR; TCRdb's copy has only in-frame clones and leaves some out. Of 50,000 to 60,000 clones in the sample, around 83% are singletons; the top ten hold about 7.3%. The CDR3 sequence is 17 residues long. The germline V gene has CDR1 SGHAT and CDR2 FQNNGV. V lost 3 bases to trimming and J lost 8 bases; unmatched junction nucleotides: 11. The TCR originated in a man aged 65 to 79 with active COVID-19. The sequenced sample consisted of peripheral blood. This chain connects TRBV11-2 to TRBJ2-2, with TRBD1 matching 11 bases. CDR3 coding DNA: TGTGCCAGCAGCTTGTTCCTCGGGACAGGGGGTGAGGGGGAGCTGTTTTTT. Translation gives CASSLFLGTGGEGELFF. Full variable domain (outside the CDR3, taken from reference TRBV11-2 and TRBJ2-2): EAGVAQSPRYKIIEKRQSVAFWCNPISGHATLYWYQQILGQGPKLLIQFQNNGVVDDSQLPKDRFSAERLKGVDSTLKIQPAKLEDSAVYLCASSLFLGTGGEGELFFGEGSRLTVL.